One sample yielded the 5 T cell receptor beta chains listed below, sequenced in a study of blood T cell repertoires in COVID-19. Clones were sequenced by immunoSEQ multiplex PCR, and TCRdb holds only the in-frame ones, with some missing. The profile covers around 470,000 clones, with 80% to 90% appearing a single time and roughly 0.84% taken by the ten largest. The sample consisted of peripheral blood. These receptors were obtained from a man between 18 and 29 years old with COVID-19, enrolled during active disease.

In its sample, this clone was seen once. The J gene is TRBJ2-7, the V gene TRBV18; TRBD1 matches at 7 bases. CDR1 KGHSH and CDR2 LQKENI come from the germline V gene. The ends lost 3 bases at V and 2 bases at J; junction bases unmatched: 4. The CDR3 is 14 amino acids. The CDR3 sequence: CASSPRGQTYEQYF. Here the CDR3 DNA reads TGTGCCAGCTCACCGAGGGGACAGACCTACGAGCAGTACTTC.

The rearrangement uses TRBV4-1 and TRBJ2-5; no clear D gene. The CDR3 sequence is 15 residues long. Trimming stripped 0 bases from V and 5 bases from J, with 13 bases between. Germline V gene sequence: CDR1 MGHRA, CDR2 YSYEKL. CDR3 sequence (DNA): TGCGCCAGCAGCCAAGATGGCATACCCCCGGAGACCCAGTACTTC. Its protein is CASSQDGIPPETQYF.

In DNA, the CDR3 is TGTGCCTGGAGTGACTCCGGGACAGGGTCTCAGCCCCAGCATTTT. Residues: CAWSDSGTGSQPQHF. The chain combines TRBV30 with TRBJ1-5, with 9 bases identical to TRBD1. The V gene's germline CDR1 is GTSNPN and CDR2 SVGIG (reference sequence). This CDR3 is built from 15 residues. Trimming removed 1 base from V and 6 bases from J; junction bases left unmatched: 7.

On this clone: Other DNA sequences in this sample translate to the same CDR3. The chain couples TRBV4-1 to TRBJ2-7; D perhaps matches TRBD1 (6 bases). The CDR3 has 15 residues. The germline gives CDR1 MGHRA, CDR2 YSYEKL. Trimming left V 3 bases short and J 1 base short, with 13 bases between. The CDR3 loop is CASSQATGVSYEQYF. The CDR3 nucleotides read TGCGCCAGCAGCCAGGCGACAGGAGTTTCCTACGAGCAGTACTTC.

This clone turned up a few times. This chain uses TRBV5-4 with TRBJ2-7; D is perhaps TRBD2 (6 bases). CDR1 and CDR2 from the germline V gene are SGHNT and YYREEE (reference sequence). V lost 0 bases and J 4 bases, leaving 14 bases between the germline ends. This CDR3 has 15 amino acids. The CDR3 DNA is TGTGCCAGCAGCTTGGCCGGTAGTGGAGGGTACGAGCAGTACTTC. Amino acid sequence: CASSLAGSGGYEQYF.